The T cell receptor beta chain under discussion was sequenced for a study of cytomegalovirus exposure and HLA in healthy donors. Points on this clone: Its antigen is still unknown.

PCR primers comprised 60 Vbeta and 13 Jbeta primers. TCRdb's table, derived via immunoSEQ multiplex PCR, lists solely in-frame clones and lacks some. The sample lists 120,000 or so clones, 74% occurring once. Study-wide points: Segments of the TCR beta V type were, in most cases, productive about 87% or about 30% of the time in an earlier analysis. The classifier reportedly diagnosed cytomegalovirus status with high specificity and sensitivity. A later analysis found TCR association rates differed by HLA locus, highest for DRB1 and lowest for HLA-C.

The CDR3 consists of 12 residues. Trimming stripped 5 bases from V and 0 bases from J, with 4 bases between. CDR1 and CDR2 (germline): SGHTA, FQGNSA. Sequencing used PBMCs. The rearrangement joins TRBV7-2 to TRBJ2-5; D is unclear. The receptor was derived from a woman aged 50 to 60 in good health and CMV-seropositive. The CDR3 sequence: CASSDNQETQYF. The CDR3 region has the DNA TGTGCCAGCAGCGACAACCAAGAGACCCAGTACTTC. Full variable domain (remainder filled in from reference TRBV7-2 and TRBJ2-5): GAGVSQSPSNKVTEKGKDVELRCDPISGHTALYWYRQSLGQGLEFLIYFQGNSAPDKSGLPSDRFSAERTGGSVSTLTIQRTQQEDSAVYLCASSDNQETQYFGPGTRLLVL.